This T cell receptor (beta chain) was sequenced for a study of shared clonotypes between healthy human individuals. Study-wide results and caveats: Even with large depth, rarefaction showed that sorted-subset sequencing was incomplete. The researchers took only blood, and tissue repertoires probably look different. Some clonotypes were shared by all four sorted-subset donors, while others were not shared. The non-shared ones had lower generation probabilities than the shared ones. It was expected that sequencing depth would affect clonotype sharing among donors.

Turning to this clone: Its antigen remains unknown.

Germline V gene sequence: CDR1 MNHEY, CDR2 SVGAGI. V lost 4 bases and J lost 14, with 21 bases in between. This CDR3 is 15 amino acids long. Clones were read by immunoSEQ multiplex PCR, and TCRdb kept only the in-frame ones, dropping some. The sample yields millions of clones, around nine tenths seen once. Sequencing input: naive CD4+ T cells sorted from blood. Subset here: CD45RA+ positively selected. The sequence came from a man between 18 and 29 years old in good health. The chain carries TRBV6-5 and TRBJ1-6; D gene unclear. The CDR3: CASSSRLDYPSALHF. DNA of the CDR3: TGTGCCAGCAGTTCCCGATTGGACTACCCTTCGGCCCTCCACTTT.